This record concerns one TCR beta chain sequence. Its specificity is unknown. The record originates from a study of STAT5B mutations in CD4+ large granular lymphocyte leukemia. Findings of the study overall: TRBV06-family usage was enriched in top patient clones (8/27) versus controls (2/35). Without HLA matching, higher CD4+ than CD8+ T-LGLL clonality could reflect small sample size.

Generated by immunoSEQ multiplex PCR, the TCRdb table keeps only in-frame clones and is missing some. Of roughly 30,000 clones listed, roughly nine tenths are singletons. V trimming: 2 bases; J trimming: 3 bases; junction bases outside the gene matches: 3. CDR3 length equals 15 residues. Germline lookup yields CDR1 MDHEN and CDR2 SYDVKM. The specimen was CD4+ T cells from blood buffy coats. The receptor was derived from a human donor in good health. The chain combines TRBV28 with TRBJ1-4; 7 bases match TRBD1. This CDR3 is CASSLPTGPNEKLFF. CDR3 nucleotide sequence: TGTGCCAGCAGTTTACCGACAGGGCCTAATGAAAAACTGTTTTTT.